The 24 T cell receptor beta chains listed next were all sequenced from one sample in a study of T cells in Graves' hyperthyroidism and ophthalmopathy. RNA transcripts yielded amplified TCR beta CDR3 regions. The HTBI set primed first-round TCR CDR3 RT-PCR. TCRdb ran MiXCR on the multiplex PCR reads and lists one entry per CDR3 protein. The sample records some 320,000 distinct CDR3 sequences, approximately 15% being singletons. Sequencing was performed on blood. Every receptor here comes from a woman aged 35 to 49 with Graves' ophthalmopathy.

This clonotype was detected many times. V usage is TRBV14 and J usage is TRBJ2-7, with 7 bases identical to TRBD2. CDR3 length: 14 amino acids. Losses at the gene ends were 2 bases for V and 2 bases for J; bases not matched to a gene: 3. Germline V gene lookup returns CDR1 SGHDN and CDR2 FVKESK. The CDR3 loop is CASSQPLAAYEQYF. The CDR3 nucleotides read TGTGCCAGCAGCCAACCTCTAGCGGCCTACGAGCAGTACTTC.

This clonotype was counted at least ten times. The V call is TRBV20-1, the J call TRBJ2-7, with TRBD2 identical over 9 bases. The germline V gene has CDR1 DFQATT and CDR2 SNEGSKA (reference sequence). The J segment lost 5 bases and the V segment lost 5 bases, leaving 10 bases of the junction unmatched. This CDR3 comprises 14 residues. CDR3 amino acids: CSAENSGSRNEQYF. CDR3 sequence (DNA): TGCAGTGCTGAAAATAGCGGGAGTAGAAACGAGCAGTACTTC.

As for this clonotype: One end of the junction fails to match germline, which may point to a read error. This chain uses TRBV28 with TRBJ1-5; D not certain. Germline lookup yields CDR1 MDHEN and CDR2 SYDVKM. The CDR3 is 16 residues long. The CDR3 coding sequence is TGTACCAGCAGTTTAGCCGGTTCAGGATTCAATCAGCCCCAGCATTTT. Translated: CTSSLAGSGFNQPQHF. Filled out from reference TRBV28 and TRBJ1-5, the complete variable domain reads DVKVTQSSRYLVKRTGEKVFLECVQDMDHENMFWYRQDPGLGLRLIYFSYDVKMKEKGDIPEGYSVSREKKERFSLILESASTNQTSMYLCTSSLAGSGFNQPQHFGDGTRLSIL.

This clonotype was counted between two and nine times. Written as DNA, the CDR3 is TGTGCCGGGGATAGGACAGGGTTGGGAAATGAGCAGTTCTTC. Translating gives CAGDRTGLGNEQFF. The chain combines TRBV7-9 with TRBJ2-1; 8 bases are a match to TRBD1. In germline, CDR1 is SEHNR, CDR2 FQNEAQ (reference sequence). V trimming: 11 bases; J trimming: 7 bases; junction bases outside the gene matches: 13. CDR3 length equals 14 residues.

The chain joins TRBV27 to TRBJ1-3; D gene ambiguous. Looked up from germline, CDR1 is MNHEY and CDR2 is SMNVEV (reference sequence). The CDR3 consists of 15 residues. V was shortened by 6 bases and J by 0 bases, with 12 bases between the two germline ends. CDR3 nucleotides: TGTGCCAGCAGCCGAAACAGAGCCTCTGGAAACACCATATATTTT. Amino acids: CASSRNRASGNTIYF.

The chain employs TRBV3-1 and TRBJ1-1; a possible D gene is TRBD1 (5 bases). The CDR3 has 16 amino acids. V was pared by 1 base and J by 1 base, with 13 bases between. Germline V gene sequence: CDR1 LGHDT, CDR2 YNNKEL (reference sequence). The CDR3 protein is CASSQGRQIQNTEAFF. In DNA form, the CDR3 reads TGTGCCAGCAGCCAAGGTCGACAGATTCAGAACACTGAAGCTTTCTTT.

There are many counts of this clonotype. CDR3 bases: TGTGCCAGCAGCCATGGGACGGGGTACTATGGCTACACCTTC. Amino acids: CASSHGTGYYGYTF. V and J are TRBV3-1 and TRBJ1-2; the D gene is possibly TRBD1 (5 bases). V lost 3 bases, J lost 3 bases, and 11 bases lay in between. In germline, CDR1 is LGHDT, CDR2 YNNKEL (reference sequence). The CDR3 extends over 14 amino acids. Complete variable domain (other parts from reference TRBV3-1 and TRBJ1-2): DTAVSQTPKYLVTQMGNDKSIKCEQNLGHDTMYWYKQDSKKFLKIMFSYNNKELIINETVPNRFSPKSPDKAHLNLHINSLELGDSAVYFCASSHGTGYYGYTFGSGTRLTVV.

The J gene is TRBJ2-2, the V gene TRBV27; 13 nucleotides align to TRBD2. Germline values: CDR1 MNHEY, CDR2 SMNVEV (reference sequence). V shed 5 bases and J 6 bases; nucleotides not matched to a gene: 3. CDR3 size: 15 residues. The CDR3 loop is CASSQGTSGAGELFF. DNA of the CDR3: TGTGCCAGCAGTCAAGGGACTAGCGGGGCCGGGGAGCTGTTTTTT.

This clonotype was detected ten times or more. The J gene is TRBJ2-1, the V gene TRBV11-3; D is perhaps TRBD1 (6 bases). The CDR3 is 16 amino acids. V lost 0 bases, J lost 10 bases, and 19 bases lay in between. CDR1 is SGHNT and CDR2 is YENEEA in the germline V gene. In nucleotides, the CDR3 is TGTGCCAGCAGCTTAGATCGGGGCAGGGGAAGATTGGAGCAGTTCTTC. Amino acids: CASSLDRGRGRLEQFF.

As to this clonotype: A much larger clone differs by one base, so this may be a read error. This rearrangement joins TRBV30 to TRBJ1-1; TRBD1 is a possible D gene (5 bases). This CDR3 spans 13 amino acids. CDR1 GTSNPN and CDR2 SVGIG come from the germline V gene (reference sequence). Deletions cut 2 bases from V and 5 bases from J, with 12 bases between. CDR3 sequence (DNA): TGTGCCTGGAGTAAACGGGAGGGGACTGAAGCTTTCTTT. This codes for CAWSKREGTEAFF.

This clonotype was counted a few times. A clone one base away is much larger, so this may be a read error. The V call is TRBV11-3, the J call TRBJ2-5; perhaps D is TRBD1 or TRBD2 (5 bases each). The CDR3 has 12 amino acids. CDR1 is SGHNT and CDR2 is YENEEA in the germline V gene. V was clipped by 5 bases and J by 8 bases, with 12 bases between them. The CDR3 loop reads CASSTVGDTQYF. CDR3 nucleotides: TGTGCCAGCAGCACGGTGGGGGATACCCAGTACTTC.

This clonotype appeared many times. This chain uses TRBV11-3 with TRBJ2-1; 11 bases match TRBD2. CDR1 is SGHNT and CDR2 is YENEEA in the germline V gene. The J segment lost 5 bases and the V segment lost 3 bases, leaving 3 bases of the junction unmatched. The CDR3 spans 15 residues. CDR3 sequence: CASSLGLAENNEQFF. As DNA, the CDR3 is TGTGCCAGCAGCTTGGGACTAGCGGAGAACAATGAGCAGTTCTTC.

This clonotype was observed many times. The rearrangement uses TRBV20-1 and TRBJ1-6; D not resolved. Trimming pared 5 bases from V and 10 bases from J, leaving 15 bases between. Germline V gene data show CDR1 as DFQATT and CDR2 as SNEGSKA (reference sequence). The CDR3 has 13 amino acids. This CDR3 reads CSAQSGSYSPLHF. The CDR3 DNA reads TGCAGTGCTCAAAGCGGTTCTTACTCACCCCTCCACTTT.

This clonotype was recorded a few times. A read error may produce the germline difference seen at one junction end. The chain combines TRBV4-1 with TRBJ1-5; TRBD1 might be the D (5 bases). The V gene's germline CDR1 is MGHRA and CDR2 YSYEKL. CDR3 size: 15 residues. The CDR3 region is CASSQRTWDGQPQHF. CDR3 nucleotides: TGTGCCAGCAGCCAGCGGACATGGGACGGGCAGCCCCAGCATTTT.

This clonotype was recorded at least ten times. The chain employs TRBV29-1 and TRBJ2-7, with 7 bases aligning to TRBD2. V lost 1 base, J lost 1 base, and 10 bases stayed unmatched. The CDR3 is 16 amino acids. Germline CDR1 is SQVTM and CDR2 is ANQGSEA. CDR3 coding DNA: TGCAGCGTTGAAGCCTCCCCGGGAGGATTATCCTACGAGCAGTACTTC. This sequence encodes CSVEASPGGLSYEQYF.

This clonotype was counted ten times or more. CDR3 coding DNA: TGTGCCAGCTCTAGCTTTGGGAGGTTCTACACCGGGGAGCTGTTTTTT. Protein sequence: CASSSFGRFYTGELFF. The chain is built from TRBV6-1 and TRBJ2-2; weak D call: TRBD2 (6 bases). Germline CDR1 is MNHNS and CDR2 is SASEGT. V lost 8 bases to trimming and J lost 3 bases, with 19 bases between them. There are 16 residues in the CDR3.

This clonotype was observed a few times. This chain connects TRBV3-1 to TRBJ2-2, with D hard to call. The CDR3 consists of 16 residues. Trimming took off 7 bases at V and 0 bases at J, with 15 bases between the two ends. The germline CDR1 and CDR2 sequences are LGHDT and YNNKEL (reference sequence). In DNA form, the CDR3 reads TGTGCCAGCAAAGGAAACAAACTCGCGAACACCGGGGAGCTGTTTTTT. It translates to CASKGNKLANTGELFF.

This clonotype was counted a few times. The CDR3 loop is CASAGQSKNIQYF. The CDR3, as DNA: TGCGCCAGCGCAGGGCAGTCCAAAAACATTCAGTACTTC. The gene calls are TRBV10-2 and TRBJ2-4; D perhaps matches TRBD1 (5 bases). Per germline, CDR1 WSHSY and CDR2 SAAADI. V was shortened by 8 bases and J by 2 bases, with 10 bases between the two germline ends. The CDR3 extends over 13 amino acids.

CDR3 loop: CSASGSREIYEQYF. The CDR3 DNA sequence: TGCAGTGCTAGTGGGTCGCGGGAGATCTACGAGCAGTACTTC. The rearrangement links TRBV20-1 to TRBJ2-7, with TRBD2 identical over 7 bases. The CDR3 extends over 14 amino acids. V lost 3 bases and J lost 3; bases outside the gene matches: 8. CDR1 is DFQATT, CDR2 SNEGSKA, per germline (reference sequence).

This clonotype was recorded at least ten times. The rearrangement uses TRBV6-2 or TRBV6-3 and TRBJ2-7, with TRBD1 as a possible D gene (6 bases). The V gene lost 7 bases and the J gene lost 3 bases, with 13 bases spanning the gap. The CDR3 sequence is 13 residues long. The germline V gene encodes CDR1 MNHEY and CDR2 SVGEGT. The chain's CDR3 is CASTPSTGYEQYF. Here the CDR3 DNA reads TGTGCCAGCACTCCCTCGACAGGCTACGAGCAGTACTTC.

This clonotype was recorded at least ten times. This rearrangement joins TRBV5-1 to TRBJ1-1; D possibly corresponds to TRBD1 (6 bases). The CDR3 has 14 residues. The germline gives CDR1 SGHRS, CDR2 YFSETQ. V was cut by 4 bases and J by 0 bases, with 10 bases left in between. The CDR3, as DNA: TGCGCCAGCAGCAGACAGGATATGAACACTGAAGCTTTCTTT. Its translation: CASSRQDMNTEAFF.

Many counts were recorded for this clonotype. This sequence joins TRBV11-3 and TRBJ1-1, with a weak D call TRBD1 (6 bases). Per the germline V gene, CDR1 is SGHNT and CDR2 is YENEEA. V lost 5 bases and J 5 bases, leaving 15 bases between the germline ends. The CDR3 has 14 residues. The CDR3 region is CASSLGHPMTEAFF. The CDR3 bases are TGTGCCAGCAGCCTGGGACACCCGATGACTGAAGCTTTCTTT.

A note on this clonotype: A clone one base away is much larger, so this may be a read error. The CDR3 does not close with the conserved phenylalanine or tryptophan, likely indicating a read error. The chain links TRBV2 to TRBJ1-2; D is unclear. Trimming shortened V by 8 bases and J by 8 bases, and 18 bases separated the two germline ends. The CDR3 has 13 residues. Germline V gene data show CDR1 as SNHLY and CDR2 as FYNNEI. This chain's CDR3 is CASWAQVLEGYTV. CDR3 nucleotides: TGTGCCAGCTGGGCCCAGGTGCTGGAGGGCTACACCGTC.

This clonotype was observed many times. In nucleotides, the CDR3 is TGTGCCAGCAGCCCCTTGGGCCCGTCCAATGGCTACACCTTC. Translation gives CASSPLGPSNGYTF. The chain employs TRBV7-9 and TRBJ1-2; D gene unclear. This CDR3 contains 14 residues. The V gene's germline CDR1 is SEHNR and CDR2 FQNEAQ (reference sequence). Trimming left V 5 bases short and J 6 bases short, with 16 bases between.